This T cell receptor beta chain emerged from a study of T cell changes during pregnancy in multiple sclerosis. The CDR3 is 13 amino acids. In germline, CDR1 is MNHNS, CDR2 SASEGT. The V and J ends lost 7 bases and 3 bases respectively, with 12 bases between them. Method: immunoSEQ multiplex PCR; TCRdb's copy keeps in-frame clones and lacks some. The sample yields tens of thousands of clones, over 75% seen once. Sequenced here: peripheral blood, sampled in the first trimester of pregnancy. The TCR was taken from a female donor in good health, enrolled as a control in a pregnancy study. The chain is built from TRBV6-1 and TRBJ2-5, with a weak D call TRBD1 (6 bases). CDR3 sequence: CASTFWTEETQYF. The CDR3 DNA follows: TGTGCCAGCACCTTTTGGACAGAAGAGACCCAGTACTTC.